This T cell receptor beta chain was obtained from a study of cytomegalovirus exposure and HLA in healthy donors. Study-wide background: One earlier analysis, a look at 150 million to 200 million T cells, found some 110 million unique TCR beta sequences. Study observations and caveats: A later analysis linked a missense DCLRE1C variant to TCR beta V- and J-gene trimming. The availability of immune exposure information extended only to CMV serostatus. Versus the 666-donor mean, an Asian-associated ancestry cluster reportedly showed fewer N-insertions in a later analysis.

With 60 Vbeta and 13 Jbeta primers, the PCR was carried out. This table comes from immunoSEQ multiplex PCR, and its TCRdb copy is limited to in-frame clones, with some not included. The table lists 160,000 or so clones, around 72% of them singletons. This clone was seen once. No antigen is known for it. V lost 7 bases, J lost 9 bases, and 13 bases lay in between. The CDR3 consists of 13 residues. Germline assignment: CDR1 SNHLY and CDR2 FYNNEI. The sequence was collected from a female donor in good health and CMV-seronegative. The chain employs TRBV2 and TRBJ1-6; no firm D call. The sequenced sample consisted of PBMCs. Here the CDR3 DNA reads TGTGCCAGCATAGACAAGATCGGTTCACCCCTCCACTTT. Translating gives CASIDKIGSPLHF.